The source of this T cell receptor beta chain is a study of early T cells in non-severe SARS-CoV-2 infection. This clonotype showed up just a few times. The V gene's germline CDR1 is SQVTM and CDR2 ANQGSEA. CDR3 length: 16 amino acids. Between the trimmed V and J ends, which lost 1 base and 2 bases, there was a span of 14 bases. TCRdb recomputed calls from the 5' RACE reads with MiXCR, one row per CDR3 protein. The data show some 64,000 distinct CDR3 sequences, around 20% seen once. This chain joins TRBV29-1 and TRBJ2-2; a weak D match, TRBD1 (5 bases). The material was whole blood, obtained at baseline. This sequence originates from an adult who was a healthcare worker with PCR-confirmed SARS-CoV-2 infection or an uninfected control (not recorded which). CDR3 in amino acids: CSVEVSQGLNTGELFF. In DNA, the CDR3 is TGCAGCGTTGAAGTGTCGCAGGGCCTCAACACCGGGGAGCTGTTTTTT.